Shown below are 25 T cell receptor beta chains from a single sample sequenced in a study of T cell responses to AZD1222 COVID-19 vaccine. The data were produced by immunoSEQ multiplex PCR, yet TCRdb's version contains in-frame clones alone and is incomplete. Seen here are about 180,000 clones, around 94% observed once, and the top ten hold 1.6%. The sample in question was peripheral blood, obtained 28 days after the second AZD1222 dose. These receptors came from an adult who received the AZD1222 COVID-19 vaccine.

This clone is a singleton in its sample. The V gene is TRBV28, the J gene TRBJ1-2; D uncertain. V was trimmed by 7 bases and J by 1 base, leaving 10 bases between them. The germline V gene encodes CDR1 MDHEN and CDR2 SYDVKM. CDR3 size: 13 residues. The CDR3 reads CASTDRVNYGYTF. In DNA form, the CDR3 reads TGTGCCAGCACCGACCGGGTTAACTATGGCTACACCTTC.

The chain couples TRBV11-2 to TRBJ1-3; perhaps TRBD1 as D (6 bases). Germline assignment: CDR1 SGHAT and CDR2 FQNNGV. Deletions cut 4 bases from V and 4 bases from J, with 17 bases between. This CDR3 comprises 16 residues. The CDR3: CASSSYRQALGNTIYF. The CDR3, as DNA: TGTGCCAGCAGCTCCTACCGACAGGCCTTGGGAAACACCATATATTTT.

The chain is built from TRBV5-1 and TRBJ2-7; D is unresolved. The CDR3 sequence is 15 residues long. CDR1 SGHRS and CDR2 YFSETQ come from the germline V gene. V was pared by 1 base and J by 6 bases, with 17 bases between. The CDR3 coding sequence is TGCGCCAGCAGCTTGATGGCAGTAGATTACGGCGAGCAGTACTTC. Translated: CASSLMAVDYGEQYF.

CDR3 in amino acids: CASRIHAEGGYTF. The CDR3 nucleotides read TGTGCCAGCAGAATACACGCCGAAGGGGGCTACACCTTC. This chain uses TRBV12-3 or TRBV12-4 with TRBJ1-2, with D unclear. The V gene lost 6 bases and the J gene lost 8 bases, with 16 bases spanning the gap. The CDR3 is made up of 13 amino acids.

The chain is built from TRBV19 and TRBJ2-7; 9 nucleotides match TRBD1. With V trimmed by 1 base and J by 6 bases, 7 bases remained unmatched. In germline, CDR1 is LNHDA, CDR2 SQIVND (reference sequence). This CDR3 is 15 amino acids long. The DNA for the CDR3 is TGTGCCAGTAGTATAGGGGGGACAGGGAGCGTCGAGCAGTACTTC. Protein sequence: CASSIGGTGSVEQYF.

CDR3 amino acids: CASSEFFRGHEQFF. The CDR3 nucleotides are TGTGCCAGCAGTGAATTTTTTAGGGGTCATGAGCAGTTCTTC. J is TRBJ2-1 and V is TRBV25-1, with D perhaps TRBD1 (5 bases). The ends were cut back, 1 base at V and 8 bases at J, with 12 bases in the middle. CDR3 length: 14 residues. Germline CDR1 MGHDK, CDR2 SYGVNS.

Notes on this clone: The identical CDR3 is also encoded by other nucleotide sequences in the sample. This chain connects TRBV18 to TRBJ2-2; 8 nucleotides align to TRBD1. Trimming took 6 bases from V and 0 from J; bases not matched to a gene: 3. Germline V gene sequence: CDR1 KGHSH, CDR2 LQKENI. The CDR3 has 15 amino acids. The CDR3 is CASSPGQANTGELFF. The CDR3 DNA follows: TGTGCCAGCTCGCCGGGACAGGCGAACACCGGGGAGCTGTTTTTT.

This chain connects TRBV6-2 or TRBV6-3 to TRBJ1-1; D gene ambiguous. Trimming left V 2 bases short and J 5 bases short, with 9 bases between. In germline, CDR1 is MNHEY, CDR2 SVGEGT. The CDR3 covers 13 residues. In nucleotides, the CDR3 is TGTGCCAGCAGTTACGCGTGGAGTACTGAAGCTTTCTTT. This gives the protein CASSYAWSTEAFF.

The gene calls are TRBV18 and TRBJ1-4; 10 bases map to TRBD1. Germline CDR1 reads KGHSH; CDR2 reads LQKENI. V shed 3 bases and J 6 bases; nucleotides not matched to a gene: 4. CDR3 length: 15 amino acids. In DNA, the CDR3 is TGTGCCAGCTCACCTGTGGACAGGGGGTATGAAAAACTGTTTTTT. Its protein is CASSPVDRGYEKLFF. Filled out from reference TRBV18 and TRBJ1-4, the complete variable domain reads NAGVMQNPRHLVRRRGQEARLRCSPMKGHSHVYWYRQLPEEGLKFMVYLQKENIIDESGMPKERFSAEFPKEGPSILRIQQVVRGDSAAYFCASSPVDRGYEKLFFGSGTQLSVL.

J is TRBJ1-1 and V is TRBV5-4; a possible D gene is TRBD1 (6 bases). V was pared by 4 bases and J by 5 bases, with 18 bases between. Germline CDR1 reads SGHNT; CDR2 reads YYREEE (reference sequence). The CDR3 spans 15 residues. This CDR3 reads CASSQGFKGETEAFF. CDR3 coding DNA: TGTGCCAGCAGCCAGGGGTTTAAGGGGGAAACTGAAGCTTTCTTT.

This chain links TRBV9 with TRBJ1-3; weak D call: TRBD1 (5 bases). The CDR3 has 16 residues. Deletions cut 4 bases from V and 0 bases from J, with 14 bases between. CDR1 is SGDLS, CDR2 YYNGEE, per germline. This chain's CDR3 is CASSSRDWSSGNTIYF. The CDR3 coding sequence is TGTGCCAGCAGCTCCCGGGACTGGAGCTCTGGAAACACCATATATTTT.

The V gene is TRBV19, the J gene TRBJ1-6; D gene unclear. This CDR3 has 15 residues. Per germline, CDR1 LNHDA and CDR2 SQIVND (reference sequence). Trimming removed 5 bases from V and 9 bases from J, with 17 bases in between. As DNA, the CDR3 is TGTGCCAGTAGTGAGTTTACCCGAGACTTTTCACCCCTCCACTTT. Amino acids: CASSEFTRDFSPLHF.

The rearrangement joins TRBV12-3 or TRBV12-4 to TRBJ1-5; D remains ambiguous. Trimming stripped 2 bases from V and 7 bases from J, with 9 bases between. CDR3 length: 13 amino acids. This chain's CDR3 is CASSLRRGQPQHF. The DNA for the CDR3 is TGTGCCAGCAGTTTAAGGCGGGGACAGCCCCAGCATTTT.

V is TRBV29-1 and J is TRBJ2-4; D is unresolved. Trimming shortened V by 6 bases and J by 4 bases, and 13 bases separated the two germline ends. This CDR3 region has 13 residues. The germline gives CDR1 SQVTM, CDR2 ANQGSEA. CDR3 loop: CSVRNQSKNIQYF. The CDR3 DNA is TGCAGCGTGCGCAACCAGAGTAAAAACATTCAGTACTTC. The full variable domain, completed using reference TRBV29-1 and TRBJ2-4, is SAVISQKPSRDICQRGTSLTIQCQVDSQVTMMFWYRQQPGQSLTLIATANQGSEATYESGFVIDKFPISRPNLTFSTLTVSNMSPEDSSIYLCSVRNQSKNIQYFGAGTRLSVL.

This chain links TRBV9 with TRBJ1-2; no firm D call. The germline V gene encodes CDR1 SGDLS and CDR2 YYNGEE. The CDR3 has 14 residues. V gave up 4 bases and J gave up 4 bases, with 14 bases separating them. The CDR3 DNA is TGTGCCAGCAGCCCCAGCAATCCCCTCTATGGCTACACCTTC. It translates to CASSPSNPLYGYTF.

The rearrangement joins TRBV12-5 to TRBJ1-5; D might be TRBD1 (6 bases). V dropped 0 bases and J dropped 2 bases, with 11 bases sitting between them. The CDR3 has 16 residues. In germline, CDR1 is LGHNT, CDR2 FRNRAP. The DNA of the CDR3 is TGTGCTAGTGGTTTGGTACTTCGACAGGGCAATCAGCCCCAGCATTTT. The encoded protein is CASGLVLRQGNQPQHF. Full variable domain (missing parts from reference TRBV12-5 and TRBJ1-5): DARVTQTPRHKVTEMGQEVTMRCQPILGHNTVFWYRQTMMQGLELLAYFRNRAPLDDSGMPKDRFSAEMPDATLATLKIQPSEPRDSAVYFCASGLVLRQGNQPQHFGDGTRLSIL.

The chain has TRBV20-1 and TRBJ2-7; TRBD2 matches at 15 bases. J gave up 0 bases and V 3 bases, and 12 bases lay outside the gene matches. Germline assignment: CDR1 DFQATT and CDR2 SNEGSKA (reference sequence). The CDR3 is 19 residues long. DNA for the CDR3: TGCAGTGCTAGTAGTATGGGACTAGCGGGGGGCTATGGCTCCTACGAGCAGTACTTC. Amino acid sequence: CSASSMGLAGGYGSYEQYF.

The CDR3 DNA sequence: TGTGCCAGTAGTATGGACACGGCCGGAGGGAATAAGCCCCAGCATTTT. This encodes CASSMDTAGGNKPQHF. J is TRBJ1-5 and V is TRBV19, with a weak D call TRBD1 (5 bases). The germline gives CDR1 LNHDA, CDR2 SQIVND (reference sequence). V was cut by 3 bases and J by 8 bases, with 20 bases left in between. The CDR3 contains 16 residues.

The genes are TRBV4-1 and TRBJ1-6; D call uncertain. V was cut by 0 bases and J by 2 bases, with 14 bases left in between. Germline V gene sequence: CDR1 MGHRA, CDR2 YSYEKL. The CDR3 contains 18 residues. This CDR3 is CASSQDFGGQTYNSPLHF. The CDR3 nucleotides read TGCGCCAGCAGCCAAGATTTCGGAGGGCAGACCTATAATTCACCCCTCCACTTT.

V is TRBV4-1 and J is TRBJ1-5; no reliable D call. The CDR3 totals 14 residues. Trimming took 0 bases from V and 4 from J, leaving 7 bases between them. The germline V gene encodes CDR1 MGHRA and CDR2 YSYEKL. CDR3 DNA: TGCGCCAGCAGCCAAGACTGGCAGAATCAGCCCCAGCATTTT. This sequence encodes CASSQDWQNQPQHF.

The chain employs TRBV7-7 and TRBJ2-5, with D possibly TRBD2 on 5 matching bases. From germline, CDR1 is SSHAT and CDR2 FNYEAQ (reference sequence). Trimming removed 3 bases at V and 5 bases at J, with 13 bases between. This CDR3 has 14 amino acids. This chain's CDR3 is CASSLLGRGETQYF. The CDR3 DNA reads as TGTGCCAGCAGCTTGTTAGGTCGAGGGGAGACCCAGTACTTC.

This chain connects TRBV7-9 to TRBJ1-6, with 8 bases lining up with TRBD1. The length of the CDR3 is 16 residues. CDR1 and CDR2 (germline): SEHNR, FQNEAQ (reference sequence). After removal of 3 bases from V and 3 bases from J, the junction contained 4 bases not matched to a gene. CDR3 sequence reads: CASSFGQGFYNSPLHF. The CDR3, as DNA: TGTGCCAGCAGCTTCGGACAGGGTTTCTATAATTCACCCCTCCACTTT.

The rearrangement uses TRBV4-1 and TRBJ2-1; 10 bases align to TRBD2. Germline values: CDR1 MGHRA, CDR2 YSYEKL. V shed 1 base, J shed 0 bases, and the junction held 6 bases outside the gene matches. The CDR3 has 18 amino acids. CDR3 in DNA: TGCGCCAGCAGCCAAGGCCGGACTAGCGGTTCCTCCTACAATGAGCAGTTCTTC. Protein product: CASSQGRTSGSSYNEQFF.

Here the CDR3 DNA reads TGTGCCAGTAGTATAGGCACAGCCAAAAACATTCAGTACTTC. Translating gives CASSIGTAKNIQYF. This chain connects TRBV19 to TRBJ2-4; D uncertain. The CDR3 consists of 14 residues. Germline V CDR1 and CDR2: LNHDA, SQIVND (reference sequence). Trimming stripped 1 base from V and 0 bases from J, with 4 bases between.

This clone was seen once. V and J are TRBV12-5 and TRBJ2-3; the D gene is possibly TRBD2 (5 bases). The CDR3 is made up of 13 amino acids. Germline-derived CDR1 and CDR2 are LGHNT and FRNRAP. Trimming cost V 1 base and J 4 bases, with 6 bases left between them. The CDR3 coding sequence is TGTGCTAGTGGTTTGGATAGCGCAGATACGCAGTATTTT. It codes for CASGLDSADTQYF.